These 9 T cell receptor beta chains share one sample of origin, sequenced in a study of molecular identifiers for immune sequencing clone quantification. TCRdb reanalysed the PCR reads using MiXCR and keeps one entry per CDR3 protein. In the table there are approximately 670,000 distinct CDR3 sequences, 15% to 20% of which are singletons. Sequencing was carried out using naive CD8+ T cells from blood, with Jurkat cell RNA spiked in. Subset meaning: FACS-sorted CD8+CD4-CCR7+CD45RA+ naive T cells. Receptors originate from a human donor in good health. Some libraries in this study had Jurkat cell RNA spiked in.

Turning to this clonotype: Possible read error: a much larger clone is one base away. CDR3 in DNA: TGTGCCACCAGTGACGGATCTAGCACAAATACGCAGTATTTT. This codes for CATSDGSSTNTQYF. V gene TRBV24-1 combines with J gene TRBJ2-3; D perhaps matches TRBD2 (5 bases). The CDR3 extends over 14 amino acids. Germline CDR1 KGHDR, CDR2 SFDVKD.

To note about this clonotype: Since a much larger clone is just one base distant, this may be a read error. The V call is TRBV28, the J call TRBJ2-7; D gene unclear. The CDR3 contains 13 residues. Germline loops: CDR1 MDHEN, CDR2 SYDVKM. The V gene lost 0 bases and the J gene lost 2 bases, with 5 bases spanning the gap. The CDR3 sequence is CASSLWKTYEQYF. In nucleotides, the CDR3 is TGTGCCAGCAGTTTATGGAAAACCTACGAGCAGTACTTC.

The sample holds many counts of this clonotype. V usage is TRBV7-2 and J usage is TRBJ1-5, with 9 bases that match TRBD1. CDR3 length: 15 residues. J was trimmed by 2 bases and V by 5 bases; bases with no gene match: 4. Per germline, CDR1 SGHTA and CDR2 FQGNSA. CDR3 region: CASSLQGAGNQPQHF. The CDR3, as DNA: TGTGCCAGCAGCCTACAGGGGGCTGGCAATCAGCCCCAGCATTTT.

This clonotype was seen repeatedly, ten times or more. The rearrangement links TRBV29-1 to TRBJ2-7; D is possibly TRBD1 (6 bases). Trimming shortened V by 4 bases and J by 6 bases, and 10 bases separated the two germline ends. CDR3 length equals 11 residues. Germline CDR1 and CDR2: SQVTM and ANQGSEA. Here the CDR3 reads CSVVSGVEQYF. The DNA of the CDR3 is TGCAGCGTTGTGTCAGGGGTCGAGCAGTACTTC.

This clonotype was counted many times. The chain employs TRBV2 and TRBJ1-5; no firm D call. The V gene lost 4 bases and the J gene lost 5 bases, with 12 bases spanning the gap. This CDR3 region has 14 residues. Per germline, CDR1 SNHLY and CDR2 FYNNEI. In DNA, the CDR3 is TGTGCCAGCAGTGGAAGGGTGGAGGATCAGCCCCAGCATTTT. This gives the protein CASSGRVEDQPQHF.

As to this clonotype: A much larger clone sits a single nucleotide away, making a read error possible. The V and J genes are TRBV12-3 or TRBV12-4 and TRBJ1-1, with D possibly being TRBD1 (5 bases). CDR3 size: 15 residues. The CDR3 DNA reads as TGTGCCGGCAGTTTAGCAGGGTATATGAACACTGAAGCTTTCTTT. Its translation: CAGSLAGYMNTEAFF.

This clonotype came up a few times. The chain is built from TRBV10-3 and TRBJ1-1; 12 bases line up with TRBD1. Unmatched junction bases numbered 5, after V lost 4 bases and J lost 5 bases. The CDR3 extends over 15 amino acids. Germline CDR1 ENHRY, CDR2 SYGVKD. The CDR3 reads CAISGDRGPGTEAFF. CDR3 DNA sequence: TGTGCCATCAGTGGGGACAGGGGGCCGGGGACTGAAGCTTTCTTT.

With respect to this clonotype: With a much larger clone just one base away, this may be a read error. The chain links TRBV7-9 to TRBJ2-5; D is perhaps TRBD1 (5 bases). The V gene lost 1 base and the J gene lost 9 bases, with 15 bases spanning the gap. This CDR3 region has 14 residues. Germline CDR1 is SEHNR and CDR2 is FQNEAQ (reference sequence). CDR3 nucleotides: TGTGCCAGCAGCTTAGTCGGCAGTCAAGGGGCCCAGTACTTC. Its protein product is CASSLVGSQGAQYF.

V and J are TRBV3-1 and TRBJ2-5, with TRBD1 identical over 7 bases. This CDR3 has 15 amino acids. The V segment lost 0 bases and the J segment 5 bases; nucleotides outside the gene matches: 6. Germline loops: CDR1 LGHDT, CDR2 YNNKEL (reference sequence). In nucleotides, the CDR3 is TGTGCCAGCAGCCAAGATTTCAGGGGGTGGGAGACCCAGTACTTC. Protein product: CASSQDFRGWETQYF.